The 15 T cell receptor beta chains below were found in one sample sequenced in a study of T cells in Graves' hyperthyroidism and ophthalmopathy. RNA transcripts gave rise to amplified TCR beta CDR3 regions. TCR CDR3 underwent first-round RT-PCR with the HTBI primer set. One entry per CDR3 protein, called by TCRdb with MiXCR from the multiplex PCR reads. The sample shows some 370,000 distinct CDR3 sequences, about 15% of them seen only once. What was sequenced was blood. The origin of the receptors is a woman aged 30 to 39 with Graves' hyperthyroidism that later progressed to Graves' ophthalmopathy.

This clonotype was counted at least ten times. The chain carries TRBV20-1 and TRBJ2-5; 8 bases line up with TRBD1. The trim removed 5 bases at V and 5 bases at J, leaving 16 bases unmatched. CDR3 size: 16 residues. Germline-derived CDR1 and CDR2 are DFQATT and SNEGSKA (reference sequence). DNA of the CDR3: TGCAGTGCTGAGGGGACAGGAGGAGCTGTAATGGAGACCCAGTACTTC. Protein: CSAEGTGGAVMETQYF.

The genes are TRBV30 and TRBJ2-3, with 9 bases identical to TRBD2. V lost 4 bases to trimming and J lost 0 bases; unmatched junction nucleotides: 8. CDR3 length: 16 amino acids. From germline, CDR1 is GTSNPN and CDR2 SVGIG (reference sequence). DNA for the CDR3: TGTGCCTGGAAGATAGCTAGCGGGATTAGCACAGATACGCAGTATTTT. Translating it yields CAWKIASGISTDTQYF.

J is TRBJ2-5 and V is TRBV20-1; D not resolved. The CDR3 is 16 residues long. Deletions cut 0 bases from V and 5 bases from J, with 19 bases between. Germline assignment: CDR1 DFQATT and CDR2 SNEGSKA (reference sequence). In nucleotides, the CDR3 is TGCAGTGCTAGAGACGGCCTTATAGGGATAATGGAGACCCAGTACTTC. It yields the protein CSARDGLIGIMETQYF.

This clonotype was seen ten or more times. The chain links TRBV28 to TRBJ2-3; D uncertain. The V gene lost 4 bases and the J gene lost 5 bases, with 19 bases spanning the gap. Germline loops: CDR1 MDHEN, CDR2 SYDVKM. The length of the CDR3 is 16 residues. The CDR3 sequence: CASSSHRISTQDTQYF. CDR3 bases: TGTGCCAGCAGTTCACACCGGATCAGCACACAAGATACGCAGTATTTT.

There are a few counts of this clonotype. This chain links TRBV11-2 with TRBJ1-1; D uncertain. V was trimmed by 7 bases and J by 0 bases, leaving 18 bases between them. Per the germline V gene, CDR1 is SGHAT and CDR2 is FQNNGV. The CDR3 is 16 residues long. Here the CDR3 reads CASTHRSVGLNTEAFF. The CDR3 bases are TGTGCCAGCACCCACCGATCGGTCGGATTGAACACTGAAGCTTTCTTT. The full variable domain, completed using reference TRBV11-2 and TRBJ1-1, is EAGVAQSPRYKIIEKRQSVAFWCNPISGHATLYWYQQILGQGPKLLIQFQNNGVVDDSQLPKDRFSAERLKGVDSTLKIQPAKLEDSAVYLCASTHRSVGLNTEAFFGQGTRLTVV.

J is TRBJ2-4 and V is TRBV2; TRBD1 aligns across 11 bases. Germline V lookup: CDR1 SNHLY, CDR2 FYNNEI. After removal of 6 bases from V and 1 base from J, the junction contained 2 bases not matched to a gene. This CDR3 is 15 amino acids long. The DNA for the CDR3 is TGTGCCAGCAGGAGGGACAGGGGGGCCAAAAACATTCAGTACTTC. It is translated as CASRRDRGAKNIQYF.

This clonotype has at least ten counts. The V gene is TRBV7-9, the J gene TRBJ2-5, with 8 bases identical to TRBD1. Germline CDR1 is SEHNR and CDR2 is FQNEAQ (reference sequence). V trimming: 1 base; J trimming: 5 bases; junction bases outside the gene matches: 6. This CDR3 comprises 15 residues. The CDR3 sequence: CASSLVGRGLETQYF. DNA of the CDR3: TGTGCCAGCAGCTTAGTGGGCAGGGGGCTGGAGACCCAGTACTTC.

This clonotype was recorded many times. The CDR3 is CATSRGANTEAFF. DNA for the CDR3: TGTGCCACCAGCAGGGGCGCGAACACTGAAGCTTTCTTT. The V call is TRBV15, the J call TRBJ1-1; the D is unclear. Trimming stripped 3 bases from V and 1 base from J, with 6 bases between. CDR1 is LNHNV and CDR2 is YYDKDF in the germline V gene (reference sequence). The CDR3 is 13 residues long.

This clonotype came up many times. The rearrangement uses TRBV27 and TRBJ1-6; D call uncertain. The V end lost 5 bases, the J end lost 8 bases, and 10 bases lay between the germline ends. CDR1 is MNHEY and CDR2 is SMNVEV in the germline V gene (reference sequence). The CDR3 loop spans 13 amino acids. CDR3 protein: CASSPETDSPLHF. The CDR3 DNA follows: TGTGCCAGCAGTCCGGAGACGGATTCACCCCTCCACTTT.

The chain is built from TRBV12-3 or TRBV12-4 and TRBJ2-6; D is unresolved. The germline V and J ends were trimmed by 6 bases and 2 bases, with 5 bases remaining between them. CDR3 length: 13 residues. CDR3 in DNA: TGTGCCAGCAGGCAAGCTGGGGCCAACGTCCTGACTTTC. Its translation is CASRQAGANVLTF.

The gene calls are TRBV4-2 and TRBJ2-7; 12 bases map to TRBD1. In germline, CDR1 is LGHNA, CDR2 YNFKEQ. The CDR3 is 17 residues long. V was pared by 1 base and J by 5 bases, with 9 bases of the junction left unmatched. CDR3 amino acids: CASSQGDRGQEADEQYF. The DNA of the CDR3 is TGTGCCAGCAGCCAAGGGGACAGGGGGCAGGAGGCGGACGAGCAGTACTTC.

This clonotype has a handful of counts. The rearrangement joins TRBV7-2 to TRBJ2-7; D gene uncertain. Germline V gene sequence: CDR1 SGHTA, CDR2 FQGNSA. The CDR3 runs 13 residues. Trimming removed 2 bases from V and 3 bases from J, with 8 bases in between. The CDR3 sequence is CASSLHRHYEQYF. CDR3 coding DNA: TGTGCCAGCAGCTTACATAGGCACTACGAGCAGTACTTC. The full variable domain, in which reference TRBV7-2 and TRBJ2-7 provide the parts outside the CDR3, is GAGVSQSPSNKVTEKGKDVELRCDPISGHTALYWYRQSLGQGLEFLIYFQGNSAPDKSGLPSDRFSAERTGGSVSTLTIQRTQQEDSAVYLCASSLHRHYEQYFGPGTRLTVT.

The rearrangement links TRBV19 to TRBJ2-1; a possible D gene is TRBD1 (5 bases). The germline CDR1 and CDR2 sequences are LNHDA and SQIVND (reference sequence). The ends were cut back, 3 bases at V and 5 bases at J, with 11 bases in the middle. The CDR3 is 14 residues long. The CDR3 protein is CASSMGRENNEQFF. DNA of the CDR3: TGTGCCAGTAGTATGGGCAGGGAAAACAATGAGCAGTTCTTC.

The gene calls are TRBV19 and TRBJ1-4, with TRBD1 matching 10 bases. With 6 bases clipped from V and 2 bases from J, the junction kept 6 bases outside the gene matches. The CDR3 contains 16 residues. Germline-derived CDR1 and CDR2 are LNHDA and SQIVND (reference sequence). Here the CDR3 DNA reads TGTGCCAGTAGCGACAGGGGGCCTGGTACTAATGAAAAACTGTTTTTT. This translates into CASSDRGPGTNEKLFF.

The rearrangement links TRBV19 to TRBJ1-4, with D uncertain. V was clipped by 5 bases and J by 3 bases, with 13 bases between them. Germline CDR1 is LNHDA and CDR2 is SQIVND (reference sequence). The CDR3 is 15 residues long. The CDR3 reads CASSALDVANEKLFF. DNA of the CDR3: TGTGCCAGTAGTGCCTTGGACGTCGCTAATGAAAAACTGTTTTTT. Complete variable domain (other parts from reference TRBV19 and TRBJ1-4): DGGITQSPKYLFRKEGQNVTLSCEQNLNHDAMYWYRQDPGQGLRLIYYSQIVNDFQKGDIAEGYSVSREKKESFPLTVTSAQKNPTAFYLCASSALDVANEKLFFGSGTQLSVL.